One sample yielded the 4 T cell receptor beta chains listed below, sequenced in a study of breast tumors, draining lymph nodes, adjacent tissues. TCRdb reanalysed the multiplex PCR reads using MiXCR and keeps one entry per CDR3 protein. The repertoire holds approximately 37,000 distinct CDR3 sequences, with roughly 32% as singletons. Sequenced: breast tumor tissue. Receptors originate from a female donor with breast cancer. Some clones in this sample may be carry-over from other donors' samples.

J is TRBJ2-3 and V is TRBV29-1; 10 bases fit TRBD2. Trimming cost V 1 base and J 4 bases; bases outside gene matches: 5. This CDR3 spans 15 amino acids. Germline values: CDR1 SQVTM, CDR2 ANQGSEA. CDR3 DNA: TGCAGCGTTGAAGTAATAGCGGGAGGTTCAGATACGCAGTATTTT. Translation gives CSVEVIAGGSDTQYF.

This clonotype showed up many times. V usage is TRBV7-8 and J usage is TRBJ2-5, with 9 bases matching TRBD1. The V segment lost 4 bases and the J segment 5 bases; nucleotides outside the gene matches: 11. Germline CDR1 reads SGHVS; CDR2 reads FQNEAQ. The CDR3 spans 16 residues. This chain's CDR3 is CASSSRSTGGRETQYF. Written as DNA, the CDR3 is TGTGCCAGCAGCTCCCGGAGCACAGGGGGCAGGGAGACCCAGTACTTC.

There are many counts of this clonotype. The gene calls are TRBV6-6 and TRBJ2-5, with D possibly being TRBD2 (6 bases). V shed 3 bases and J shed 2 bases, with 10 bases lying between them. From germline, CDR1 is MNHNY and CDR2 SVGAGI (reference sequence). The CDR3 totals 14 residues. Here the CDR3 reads CASSYSGSQETQYF. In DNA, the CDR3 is TGTGCCAGCAGTTATAGCGGATCTCAAGAGACCCAGTACTTC.

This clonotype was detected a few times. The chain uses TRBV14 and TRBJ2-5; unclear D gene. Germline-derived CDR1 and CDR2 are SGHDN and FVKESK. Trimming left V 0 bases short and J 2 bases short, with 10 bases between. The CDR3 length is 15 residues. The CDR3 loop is CASSQDNRRQETQYF. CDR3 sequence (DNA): TGTGCCAGCAGCCAAGATAACCGTCGACAAGAGACCCAGTACTTC.